A single sample gave rise to the 16 T cell receptor beta chains below, sequenced in a study of cytomegalovirus exposure and HLA in healthy donors (dated by TCRdb to 2017 to 2019). Libraries were constructed by the immunoSEQ multiplex PCR assay. For the multiplex PCR, a mixture combining 60 forward primers for TCR Vbeta segments and 13 reverse primers for TCR Jbeta segments was used. Here the immuneACCESS table is served through TCRdb, limited to in-frame sequences with V and J called. Missing clones are a known gap in these copies; in checked studies unresolved V genes cover under half, and the rest lacks a known reason. The sample profile shows roughly 100,000 clones; over 70% of them were found once. The top ten constitute about 9.1% of the sample. The sample consisted of PBMCs. These receptor sequences come from a middle-aged woman in good health and CMV-seropositive.

The chain recombines TRBV10-3 with TRBJ1-2, with D possibly TRBD1 on 5 matching bases. CDR1 is ENHRY, CDR2 SYGVKD, per germline. This CDR3 is 14 amino acids long. The V and J ends lost 2 bases and 5 bases respectively, with 12 bases between them. CDR3 amino acids: CAISEARGDYGYTF. The CDR3 DNA reads TGTGCCATCAGTGAGGCCCGGGGGGATTATGGCTACACCTTC.

The rearrangement links TRBV7-3 to TRBJ2-5, with 7 positions matching TRBD1. The CDR3 runs to 15 residues. Trimming took 0 bases from V and 4 from J; bases not matched to a gene: 5. Germline CDR1 and CDR2: SGHTA and FQGTGA. The CDR3 sequence: CASSLTGGIIETQYF. CDR3 DNA sequence: TGTGCCAGCAGCTTAACAGGGGGCATTATAGAGACCCAGTACTTC.

J is TRBJ2-5 and V is TRBV5-4, with a tentative D call TRBD1 (5 bases). Germline V gives CDR1 SGHNT, CDR2 YYREEE (reference sequence). V was cut by 0 bases and J by 0 bases, with 6 bases left in between. This CDR3 has 14 amino acids. The CDR3 bases are TGTGCCAGCAGCTTGGAGGGGAACCAAGAGACCCAGTACTTC. Translation: CASSLEGNQETQYF.

The gene calls are TRBV5-4 and TRBJ1-3, with TRBD1 identical over 8 bases. Germline V lookup: CDR1 SGHNT, CDR2 YYREEE (reference sequence). The J segment lost 0 bases and the V segment lost 5 bases, leaving 7 bases of the junction unmatched. CDR3 length: 16 amino acids. This CDR3 is CASSTGGTTSGNTIYF. In DNA, the CDR3 is TGTGCCAGCAGTACAGGGGGTACCACCTCTGGAAACACCATATATTTT.

V gene TRBV7-9 combines with J gene TRBJ1-3, with D hard to call. CDR3 length: 15 residues. The V gene's germline CDR1 is SEHNR and CDR2 FQNEAQ (reference sequence). V was pared by 5 bases and J by 4 bases, with 15 bases between. DNA of the CDR3: TGTGCCAGCAGCCCACCCCCCCGGTGGGGAAACACCATATATTTT. It specifies CASSPPPRWGNTIYF.

This CDR3 reads CASTFGTGPFTEAFF. CDR3 DNA sequence: TGCGCCAGCACCTTCGGGACAGGCCCTTTCACTGAAGCTTTCTTT. The chain is built from TRBV10-1 and TRBJ1-1; 8 positions agree with TRBD1. V dropped 7 bases and J dropped 4; count of bases not matched to a gene: 11. The CDR3 length is 15 residues. Germline CDR1 and CDR2: WNHNN and SYGVQD (reference sequence).

The sample holds one count of this clone. The CDR3 is CASTGRNRLKNYEQYF. In nucleotides, the CDR3 is TGTGCCAGCACCGGCCGAAACAGGCTGAAAAACTACGAGCAGTACTTC. This sequence joins TRBV28 and TRBJ2-7, with D maybe TRBD1 (5 bases). Trimming removed 7 bases at V and 3 bases at J, with 22 bases between. The CDR3 totals 16 residues. Germline CDR1 is MDHEN and CDR2 is SYDVKM.

This clone was detected once. The rearrangement links TRBV6-1 to TRBJ2-7, with 9 bases aligning to TRBD1. V gave up 6 bases and J gave up 0 bases; unmatched junction bases: 3. The CDR3 spans 14 residues. CDR1 and CDR2 from the germline V gene are MNHNS and SASEGT. CDR3 amino acids: CASREQGASYEQYF. Written as DNA, the CDR3 is TGTGCCAGCAGAGAACAGGGGGCCTCCTACGAGCAGTACTTC.

The rearrangement uses TRBV5-6 and TRBJ2-3; possible D gene TRBD2, 6 bases. The CDR3 consists of 16 residues. V lost 3 bases and J 2 bases, leaving 16 bases between the germline ends. Germline V gene sequence: CDR1 SGHDT, CDR2 YYEEEE. The chain's CDR3 is CASSSSGTFHTDTQYF. The CDR3 coding sequence is TGTGCCAGCAGCTCATCAGGGACTTTCCACACAGATACGCAGTATTTT.

This clone was seen just once. The chain is built from TRBV5-1 and TRBJ2-1; weak D call: TRBD2 (6 bases). From germline, CDR1 is SGHRS and CDR2 YFSETQ. The CDR3 length is 13 residues. The V end lost 7 bases, the J end lost 9 bases, and 17 bases lay between the germline ends. The CDR3 region has the DNA TGCGCCAGCGCCCCGCGGGGCCGGCCTGAGCAGTTCTTC. Its protein is CASAPRGRPEQFF.

V is TRBV4-2 and J is TRBJ1-3, with a weak D call TRBD1 (6 bases). There are 16 residues in the CDR3. V gave up 0 bases and J gave up 4 bases, with 13 bases separating them. Germline CDR1 reads LGHNA; CDR2 reads YNFKEQ. In nucleotides, the CDR3 is TGTGCCAGCAGCCAAGAGGGGGCCCAGAAAGGAAACACCATATATTTT. Protein: CASSQEGAQKGNTIYF.

The chain combines TRBV5-6 with TRBJ1-1; the D is unclear. Germline CDR1 SGHDT, CDR2 YYEEEE. This CDR3 is 12 amino acids long. V lost 1 base to trimming and J lost 4 bases, with 5 bases between them. CDR3: CASSLSRTEAFF. The CDR3 DNA reads TGTGCCAGCAGCTTGTCCCGCACTGAAGCTTTCTTT.

The rearrangement links TRBV28 to TRBJ2-1; 12 bases map to TRBD2. Germline loops: CDR1 MDHEN, CDR2 SYDVKM. Trimming took 5 bases from V and 0 from J; bases not matched to a gene: 2. The CDR3 runs 16 residues. The CDR3 loop is CASSVTSGSSYNEQFF. The CDR3 DNA reads TGTGCCAGCAGTGTGACTAGCGGGAGCTCCTACAATGAGCAGTTCTTC.

This clone occurred once. This rearrangement joins TRBV4-2 to TRBJ2-3; 8 bases agree with TRBD2. Germline V CDR1 and CDR2: LGHNA, YNFKEQ. The CDR3 is 18 residues long. Germline trimming cut 0 bases from V and 6 bases from J; bases unmatched to any gene: 14. CDR3 sequence: CASSQEGGSGGRGDTQYF. The CDR3 DNA reads TGTGCCAGCAGCCAAGAGGGGGGAAGCGGGGGCCGTGGGGATACGCAGTATTTT.

The chain combines TRBV29-1 with TRBJ2-5; D gene uncertain. The ends were cut back, 4 bases at V and 1 base at J, with 7 bases in the middle. The CDR3 consists of 12 residues. Germline V lookup: CDR1 SQVTM, CDR2 ANQGSEA. CDR3 region: CSVAQSQETQYF. CDR3 DNA sequence: TGCAGCGTTGCACAGTCCCAAGAGACCCAGTACTTC.

The rearrangement joins TRBV28 to TRBJ2-7, with 8 bases lining up with TRBD1. Germline V lookup: CDR1 MDHEN, CDR2 SYDVKM. V was clipped by 4 bases and J by 0 bases; unmatched bases: 8. This CDR3 comprises 16 residues. The DNA of the CDR3 is TGTGCCAGCAGTTGGGACTTCGACAGGGGCTCCTACGAGCAGTACTTC. Its protein product is CASSWDFDRGSYEQYF.